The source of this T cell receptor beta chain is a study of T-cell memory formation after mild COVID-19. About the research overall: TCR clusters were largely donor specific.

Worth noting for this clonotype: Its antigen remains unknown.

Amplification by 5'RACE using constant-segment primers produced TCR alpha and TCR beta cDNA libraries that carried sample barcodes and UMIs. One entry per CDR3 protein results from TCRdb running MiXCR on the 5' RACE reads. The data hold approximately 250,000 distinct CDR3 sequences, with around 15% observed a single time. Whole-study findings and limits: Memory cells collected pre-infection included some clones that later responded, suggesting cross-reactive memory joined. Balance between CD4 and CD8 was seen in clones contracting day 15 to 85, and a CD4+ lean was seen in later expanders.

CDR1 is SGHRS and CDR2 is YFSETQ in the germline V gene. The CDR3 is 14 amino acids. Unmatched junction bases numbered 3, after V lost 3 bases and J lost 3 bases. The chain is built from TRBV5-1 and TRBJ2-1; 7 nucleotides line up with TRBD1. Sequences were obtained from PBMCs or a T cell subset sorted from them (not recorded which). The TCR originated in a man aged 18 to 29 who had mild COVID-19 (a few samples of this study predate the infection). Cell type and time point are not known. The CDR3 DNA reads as TGCGCCAGCAGCTACGGGACAGACTACAATGAGCAGTTCTTC. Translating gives CASSYGTDYNEQFF.